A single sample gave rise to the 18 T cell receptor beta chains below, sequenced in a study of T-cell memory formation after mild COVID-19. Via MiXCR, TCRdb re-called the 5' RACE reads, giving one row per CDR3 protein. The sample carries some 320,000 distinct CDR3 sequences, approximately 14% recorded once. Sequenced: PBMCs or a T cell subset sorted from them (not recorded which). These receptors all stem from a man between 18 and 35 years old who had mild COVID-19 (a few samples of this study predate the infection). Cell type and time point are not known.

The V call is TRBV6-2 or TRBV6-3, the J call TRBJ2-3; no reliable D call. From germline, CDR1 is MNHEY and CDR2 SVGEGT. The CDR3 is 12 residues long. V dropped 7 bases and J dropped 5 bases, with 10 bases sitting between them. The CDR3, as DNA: TGTGCCAGCACCCCGAACGGAGATACGCAGTATTTT. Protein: CASTPNGDTQYF.

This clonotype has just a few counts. The CDR3, as DNA: TGTGCCAGCAGTTCATCCACAGGGCTTTCCGGAAACACCATATATTTT. It yields the protein CASSSSTGLSGNTIYF. The chain couples TRBV12-3 or TRBV12-4 to TRBJ1-3; D perhaps matches TRBD1 (6 bases). This CDR3 spans 16 amino acids. Trimming left V 4 bases short and J 4 bases short, with 17 bases between.

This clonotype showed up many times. As DNA, the CDR3 is TGTGCCACCAGTGATTGGACGAACACCGGGGAGCTGTTTTTT. Translated: CATSDWTNTGELFF. V usage is TRBV24-1 and J usage is TRBJ2-2; D is unresolved. The V gene's germline CDR1 is KGHDR and CDR2 SFDVKD. CDR3 length: 14 amino acids. V was cut by 2 bases and J by 0 bases, with 3 bases left in between.

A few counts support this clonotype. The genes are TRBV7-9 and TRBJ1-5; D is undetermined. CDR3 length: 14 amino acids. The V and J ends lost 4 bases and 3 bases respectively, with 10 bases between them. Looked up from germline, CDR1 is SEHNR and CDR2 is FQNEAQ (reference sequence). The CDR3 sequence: CASSSLQHNQPQHF. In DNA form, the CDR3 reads TGTGCCAGCAGCTCGTTACAGCACAATCAGCCCCAGCATTTT.

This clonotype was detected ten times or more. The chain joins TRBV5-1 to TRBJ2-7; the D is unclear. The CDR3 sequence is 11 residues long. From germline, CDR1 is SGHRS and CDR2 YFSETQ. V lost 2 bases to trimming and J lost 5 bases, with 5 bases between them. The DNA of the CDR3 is TGCGCCAGCAGCTTCCAGGACGAGCAGTACTTC. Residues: CASSFQDEQYF.

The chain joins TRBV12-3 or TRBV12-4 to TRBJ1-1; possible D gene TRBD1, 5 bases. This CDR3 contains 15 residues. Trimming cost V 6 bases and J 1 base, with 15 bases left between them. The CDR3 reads CASSPWGMRNTEAFF. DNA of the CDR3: TGTGCCAGCAGCCCCTGGGGCATGAGGAACACTGAAGCTTTCTTT.

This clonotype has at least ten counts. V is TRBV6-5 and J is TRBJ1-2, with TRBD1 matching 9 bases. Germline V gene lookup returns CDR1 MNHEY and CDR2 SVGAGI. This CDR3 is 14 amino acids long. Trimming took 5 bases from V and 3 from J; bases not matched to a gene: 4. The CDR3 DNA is TGTGCCAGCAGTATGGACAGGGGCCACTATGGCTACACCTTC. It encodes CASSMDRGHYGYTF.

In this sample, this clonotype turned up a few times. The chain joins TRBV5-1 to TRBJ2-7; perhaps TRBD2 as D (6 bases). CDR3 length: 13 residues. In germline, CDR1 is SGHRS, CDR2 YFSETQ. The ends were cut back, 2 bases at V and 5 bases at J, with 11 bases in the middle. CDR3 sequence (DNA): TGCGCCAGCAGCTTTCCGGGGGAACACGAGCAGTACTTC. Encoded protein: CASSFPGEHEQYF.

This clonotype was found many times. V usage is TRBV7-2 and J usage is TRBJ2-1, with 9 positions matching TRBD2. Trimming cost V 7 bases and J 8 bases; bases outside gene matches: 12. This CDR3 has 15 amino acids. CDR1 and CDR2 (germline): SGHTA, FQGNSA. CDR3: CASTSGGSSLYEQFF. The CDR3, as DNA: TGTGCCAGCACGAGCGGGGGGTCCTCTCTCTATGAGCAGTTCTTC.

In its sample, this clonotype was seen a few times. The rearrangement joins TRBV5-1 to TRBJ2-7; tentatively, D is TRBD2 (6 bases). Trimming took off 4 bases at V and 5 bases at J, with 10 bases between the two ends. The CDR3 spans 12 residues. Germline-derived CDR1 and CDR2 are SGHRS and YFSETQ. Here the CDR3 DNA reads TGCGCCAGCAGCGTGCCGGGGGACGAGCAGTACTTC. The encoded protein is CASSVPGDEQYF.

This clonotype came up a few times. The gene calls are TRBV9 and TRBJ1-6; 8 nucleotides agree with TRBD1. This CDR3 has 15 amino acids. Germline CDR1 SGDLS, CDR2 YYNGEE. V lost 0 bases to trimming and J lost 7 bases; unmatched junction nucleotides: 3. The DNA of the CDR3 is TGTGCCAGCAGCGTAGATGGACAGGGAAATTCACCCCTCCACTTT. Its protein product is CASSVDGQGNSPLHF.

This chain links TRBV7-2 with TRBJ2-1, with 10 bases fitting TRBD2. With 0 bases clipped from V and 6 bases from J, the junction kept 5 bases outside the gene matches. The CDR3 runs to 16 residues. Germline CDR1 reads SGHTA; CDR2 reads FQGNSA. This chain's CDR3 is CASSLAQLAGTNEQFF. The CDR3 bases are TGTGCCAGCAGCTTAGCGCAACTAGCGGGGACCAATGAGCAGTTCTTC.

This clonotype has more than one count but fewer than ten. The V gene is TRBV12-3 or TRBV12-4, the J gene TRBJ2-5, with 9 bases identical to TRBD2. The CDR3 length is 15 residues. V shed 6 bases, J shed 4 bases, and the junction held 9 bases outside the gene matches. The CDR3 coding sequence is TGTGCCAGCAGCCTCGGGACTAGCCGACGAGAGACCCAGTACTTC. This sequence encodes CASSLGTSRRETQYF.

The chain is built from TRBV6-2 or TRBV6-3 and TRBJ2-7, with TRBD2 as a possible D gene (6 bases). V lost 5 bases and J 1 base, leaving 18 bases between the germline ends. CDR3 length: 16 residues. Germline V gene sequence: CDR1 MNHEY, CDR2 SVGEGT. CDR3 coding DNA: TGTGCCAGCAGTCCATCAATGGGCGCGGGATCCTACGAGCAGTACGTC. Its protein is CASSPSMGAGSYEQYV.

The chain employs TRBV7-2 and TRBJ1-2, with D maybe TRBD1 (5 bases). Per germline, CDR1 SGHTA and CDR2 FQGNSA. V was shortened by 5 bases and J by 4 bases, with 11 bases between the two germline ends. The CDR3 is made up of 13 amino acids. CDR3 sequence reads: CASSKPGPYGYTF. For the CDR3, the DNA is TGTGCCAGCAGCAAGCCAGGGCCCTATGGCTACACCTTC.

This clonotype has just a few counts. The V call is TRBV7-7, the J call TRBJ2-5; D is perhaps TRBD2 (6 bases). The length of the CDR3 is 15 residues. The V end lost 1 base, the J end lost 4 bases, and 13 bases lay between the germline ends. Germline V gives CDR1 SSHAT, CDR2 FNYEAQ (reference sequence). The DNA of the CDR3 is TGTGCCAGCAGCTTAGGCGGGGAGCCTTTAGAGACCCAGTACTTC. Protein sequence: CASSLGGEPLETQYF.

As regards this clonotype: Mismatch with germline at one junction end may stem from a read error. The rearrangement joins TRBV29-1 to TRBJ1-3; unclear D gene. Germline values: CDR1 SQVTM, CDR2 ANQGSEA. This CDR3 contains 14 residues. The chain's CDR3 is CSVEAQLSGNTIYF. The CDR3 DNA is TGCAGCGTGGAAGCACAGCTCTCTGGAAACACCATATATTTT.

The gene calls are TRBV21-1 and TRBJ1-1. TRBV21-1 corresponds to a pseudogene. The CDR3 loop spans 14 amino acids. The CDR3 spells CASIQRQPNTEAFF. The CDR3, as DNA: TGTGCCAGCATCCAGCGTCAGCCAAACACTGAAGCTTTCTTT.